These 20 T cell receptor beta chains were sequenced from one sample in a study of OX40 agonist ivuxolimab in advanced cancers. Profiled with immunoSEQ multiplex PCR; TCRdb holds only in-frame clones, not every one. The table shows approximately 35,000 clones, with roughly nine tenths occurring only once. Specimen: CD4+ or CD8+ T cells sorted from blood, collected in a trial of the OX40 agonist ivuxolimab. These receptors were collected from an adult with an advanced solid tumor such as melanoma, head and neck, liver or kidney cancer.

V and J are TRBV7-6 and TRBJ1-1; possibly TRBD1 for D (6 bases). The CDR3 contains 15 residues. V lost 1 base and J lost 5, with 14 bases in between. The V gene's germline CDR1 is SGHVS and CDR2 FNYEAQ. CDR3 coding DNA: TGTGCCAGCAGCTTAGGGGCGGGGGCTGGAACTGAAGCTTTCTTT. Translated, it gives CASSLGAGAGTEAFF.

The gene calls are TRBV10-3 and TRBJ2-7; perhaps TRBD2 as D (5 bases). The CDR3 consists of 15 residues. Trimming took off 5 bases at V and 3 bases at J, with 17 bases between the two ends. The germline V gene has CDR1 ENHRY and CDR2 SYGVKD. The CDR3 DNA reads TGTGCCATCAGTAATCCTGAGAGGGCCCACTACGAGCAGTACTTC. Its translation: CAISNPERAHYEQYF.

The J gene is TRBJ1-4, the V gene TRBV18; the D gene is possibly TRBD1 (5 bases). The ends were cut back, 5 bases at V and 4 bases at J, with 17 bases in the middle. Germline lookup yields CDR1 KGHSH and CDR2 LQKENI. This CDR3 has 16 residues. CDR3 amino acids: CASSSRAAGGNEKLFF. DNA of the CDR3: TGTGCCAGCTCATCCCGGGCTGCCGGGGGTAATGAAAAACTGTTTTTT.

The rearrangement uses TRBV29-1 and TRBJ2-3; 7 nucleotides match TRBD1. This CDR3 comprises 11 residues. Germline V CDR1 and CDR2: SQVTM, ANQGSEA. CDR3 DNA sequence: TGCGCCTACCGAGGGGGCAATACGCAGTATTTT. Its protein is CAYRGGNTQYF.

The chain joins TRBV7-3 to TRBJ2-1, with D uncertain. The length of the CDR3 is 12 residues. Germline values: CDR1 SGHTA, CDR2 FQGTGA. Trimming left V 5 bases short and J 7 bases short, with 9 bases between. The CDR3 DNA reads as TGTGCCAGCAGCCTATCGAGGAATGAGCAGTTCTTC. Translating gives CASSLSRNEQFF.

The chain combines TRBV29-1 with TRBJ2-7; no clear D. Per germline, CDR1 SQVTM and CDR2 ANQGSEA. This CDR3 has 11 amino acids. Deletions cut 6 bases from V and 5 bases from J, with 11 bases between. CDR3 in amino acids: CSVRWVNEQYF. Here the CDR3 DNA reads TGCAGCGTCCGTTGGGTAAACGAGCAGTACTTC.

The V gene is TRBV7-9, the J gene TRBJ2-5, with 15 bases that match TRBD2. The V gene's germline CDR1 is SEHNR and CDR2 FQNEAQ (reference sequence). J was trimmed by 5 bases and V by 5 bases; bases with no gene match: 9. The CDR3 extends over 17 amino acids. This CDR3 reads CASSHGTSGRSWETQYF. The CDR3 nucleotides read TGTGCCAGCAGCCACGGGACTAGCGGGAGGAGCTGGGAGACCCAGTACTTC.

The rearrangement links TRBV5-1 to TRBJ1-3; the D is unclear. The CDR3 sequence is 13 residues long. V was cut by 0 bases and J by 3 bases, with 4 bases left in between. Germline V gene data show CDR1 as SGHRS and CDR2 as YFSETQ. The CDR3 spells CASSLVDGNTIYF. DNA of the CDR3: TGCGCCAGCAGCTTGGTGGATGGAAACACCATATATTTT.

The V call is TRBV2, the J call TRBJ1-5, with D possibly being TRBD1 (5 bases). V was clipped by 6 bases and J by 5 bases, with 14 bases between them. CDR1 is SNHLY, CDR2 FYNNEI, per germline. The CDR3 covers 14 residues. The CDR3 region has the DNA TGTGCCAGCAGCCCCGAGACAGTTGATCAGCCCCAGCATTTT. Protein sequence: CASSPETVDQPQHF.

CDR3 sequence (DNA): TGTGCCAGCAGTTACTCCAGGACTAATGAAAAACTGTTTTTT. This translates into CASSYSRTNEKLFF. V gene TRBV6-5 combines with J gene TRBJ1-4; D not certain. The CDR3 spans 14 residues. Deletions cut 0 bases from V and 2 bases from J, with 4 bases between. Germline-derived CDR1 and CDR2 are MNHEY and SVGAGI.

The chain recombines TRBV9 with TRBJ1-2; D is ambiguous. Trimming cost V 2 bases and J 4 bases, with 12 bases left between them. The CDR3 runs to 14 residues. Germline V lookup: CDR1 SGDLS, CDR2 YYNGEE. In nucleotides, the CDR3 is TGTGCCAGCAGCGTCCTAATGGGCGGCTATGGCTACACCTTC. Translating it yields CASSVLMGGYGYTF.

This chain connects TRBV13 to TRBJ2-1; D assignment may be TRBD1 or TRBD2 (6 bases each). Trimming took off 2 bases at V and 8 bases at J, with 25 bases between the two ends. The CDR3 contains 18 residues. Germline V gives CDR1 PRHDT, CDR2 FYEKMQ (reference sequence). This CDR3 is CASSLSRGGLLRGDEQFF. CDR3 sequence (DNA): TGTGCCAGCAGCTTATCTCGGGGCGGCCTATTAAGGGGGGATGAGCAGTTCTTC.

This clone was counted between two and nine times. Here the CDR3 reads CASSVSGGIYNEQFF. The CDR3 DNA is TGTGCCAGCAGTGTTAGCGGGGGGATATACAATGAGCAGTTCTTC. This chain uses TRBV6-1 with TRBJ2-1, with 10 positions matching TRBD2. Trimming removed 4 bases from V and 4 bases from J; junction bases left unmatched: 4. The CDR3 consists of 15 residues. Germline V gene sequence: CDR1 MNHNS, CDR2 SASEGT.

The chain combines TRBV5-1 with TRBJ2-3, with 14 bases matching TRBD2. The CDR3 covers 16 residues. Germline V gene data show CDR1 as SGHRS and CDR2 as YFSETQ. J lost 3 bases, V lost 5 bases, and 5 bases had no gene match. The CDR3 DNA reads as TGCGCCAGCAGGACCGGGACTAGCGGGAGTACAGATACGCAGTATTTT. As protein: CASRTGTSGSTDTQYF.

This clone has a single count. V is TRBV28 and J is TRBJ2-3; D possibly corresponds to TRBD2 (6 bases). V was pared by 1 base and J by 3 bases, with 14 bases between. The CDR3 has 16 amino acids. CDR1 and CDR2 from the germline V gene are MDHEN and SYDVKM. CDR3 DNA sequence: TGTGCCAGCAGTTTATTTGTGGAGGGGAGTACAGATACGCAGTATTTT. Protein: CASSLFVEGSTDTQYF.

The V gene is TRBV2, the J gene TRBJ2-2; a possible D gene is TRBD1 (6 bases). Looked up from germline, CDR1 is SNHLY and CDR2 is FYNNEI. This CDR3 has 16 amino acids. V was trimmed by 2 bases and J by 7 bases, leaving 17 bases between them. CDR3 sequence reads: CASSESYGTQGGELFF. CDR3 bases: TGTGCCAGCAGTGAAAGTTACGGGACACAGGGCGGGGAGCTGTTTTTT.

V is TRBV6-5 and J is TRBJ2-7; 12 nucleotides agree with TRBD2. The germline CDR1 and CDR2 sequences are MNHEY and SVGAGI. J was trimmed by 6 bases and V by 3 bases; bases with no gene match: 9. The CDR3 totals 16 residues. The CDR3 nucleotides read TGTGCCAGCAGTTATAGGTTGACTAGCGGGAGTCCCGAGCAGTACTTC. It is translated as CASSYRLTSGSPEQYF.

The chain carries TRBV11-3 and TRBJ1-1; TRBD1 is a possible D gene (5 bases). The CDR3 is made up of 13 amino acids. Between the trimmed V and J ends, which lost 5 bases and 2 bases, there was a span of 9 bases. Germline V gene data show CDR1 as SGHNT and CDR2 as YENEEA. The CDR3 spells CASSPGVNTEAFF. CDR3 sequence (DNA): TGTGCCAGCAGCCCGGGGGTAAACACTGAAGCTTTCTTT. The whole variable domain, remainder taken from reference TRBV11-3 and TRBJ1-1, is EAGVVQSPRYKIIEKKQPVAFWCNPISGHNTLYWYLQNLGQGPELLIRYENEEAVDDSQLPKDRFSAERLKGVDSTLKIQPAELGDSAVYLCASSPGVNTEAFFGQGTRLTVV.

This clone was observed a few times. The chain uses TRBV28 and TRBJ1-2; D uncertain. CDR1 is MDHEN, CDR2 SYDVKM, per germline. The CDR3 contains 13 residues. V dropped 2 bases and J dropped 8 bases, with 12 bases sitting between them. The CDR3: CASSLVSFGGYTF. The CDR3 bases are TGTGCCAGCAGTTTAGTCAGCTTCGGAGGCTACACCTTC.

V and J are TRBV6-5 and TRBJ2-7; D not resolved. This CDR3 has 16 residues. The germline V and J ends were trimmed by 0 bases and 1 base, with 13 bases remaining between them. The germline V gene has CDR1 MNHEY and CDR2 SVGAGI. In DNA, the CDR3 is TGTGCCAGCAGTTACTCGAGAAGCGTAAGATCCTACGAGCAGTACTTC. Translation: CASSYSRSVRSYEQYF.